This TCR beta chain was retrieved from a study of CD8+ T cells in alopecia areata (dated by TCRdb to the late 2010s). Turning to the overall study: The treated patients took part in an open-label pilot trial in which moderate-to-severe alopecia areata was treated with oral tofacitinib at 5 to 10 mg twice daily. RNA was extracted with the PAXgene miRNA kit for fixed scalp, the miRNeasy kit for PBMCs, and the RNeasy kit for mouse skin. Patients received tofacitinib for 6 to 18 months and were then followed off drug for 6 months to check for delayed response and recurrence. Tofacitinib-treated patients had biopsies at baseline and at 4 and 24 weeks of treatment, with a later scalp biopsy in several patients. To study T cell clonal expansion in alopecia areata, the researchers applied high-throughput TCRbeta sequencing to both the C3H/HeJ mouse model and human patients. Scalp clonality was compared among normal scalp (n=4), patchy alopecia areata scalp (n=8), and alopecia totalis/universalis scalp (n=8). Amplification of TCRbeta CDR3 regions was done by immunoSEQ multiplex PCR using 35 Vbeta forward primers and 13 Jbeta reverse primers. In humans, TCRbeta sequencing was performed on scalp tissue and on sorted CD4+ and CD8+ peripheral blood T cells from healthy controls and from patients with patchy or totalis/universalis alopecia areata. Overall study outcomes, separate from this receptor: Unlike mouse skin, where gammadelta T cells dominate, normal human skin contains resident alphabeta T cells that get sequenced too, which complicates analysis of the scalp TCR repertoire. Shared TCR sequences between patients were less evident than in mice, which may be partly attributable to HLA diversity in the patient population. Compared with normal scalp, lesional scalp had higher clonality and more expanded CD8+ clones, particularly in alopecia totalis/universalis, a pattern that suggests antigenic drive.

From alopecia areata patients, peripheral blood was collected along with lesional scalp punch biopsies. PBMCs were isolated by density centrifugation and stained for CD3, CD4 and CD8, after which CD4+ and CD8+ T cells were sorted on a FACSAria. Regarding this clone: Its binding antigen is unknown. Base qualities are not provided; no much larger clone lies one nucleotide away.

V loses 4 bases of germline sequence and J loses 3 bases, and the interval between the two ends is 15 bases. From the cysteine up to the phenylalanine, the CDR3 has a length of 15 residues. Only CDR3 DNA is held: 45 bases, read in frame from base 1. The germline V gene gives CDR1 as MNHEY and CDR2 as SVGAGI. Libraries were made using the immunoSEQ multiplex PCR assay. RNA was extracted from all samples and reverse transcribed into cDNA, which served as template for TCR sequencing. SuperScript III was used to make first-strand cDNA, primed with a 2:1 mix of oligo-dT and random hexamers. A synthetic immune receptor repertoire was used to gauge amplification bias, and whatever bias remained was removed computationally. From the authors' description of their analysis: Raw reads were preprocessed for error removal, and CDR3 was defined according to IMGT conventions as running from the conserved cysteine to phenylalanine. To get clonality, Shannon entropy was normalized by log2 of the number of productive unique TCRs and the result was subtracted from 1. Scalp TCRbeta sequences were cross-referenced with sorted blood CD4 and CD8 repertoires so that the CD4 or CD8 identity of scalp clones could be inferred. TCRdb mirrors the immuneACCESS table, restricted to in-frame sequences. Some clones are absent from its copies; in checked studies, under half trace to an unresolved V gene, and the reason for the others is unknown. The V and J calls and clone size come from that table; D and trimming were worked out from the DNA. The sample table holds more than 75,000 clones, of which around 38% were seen once. Approximately 1.4% of the sample goes to the ten largest clones.

This receptor was obtained from a human donor with alopecia areata. The sequence joins TRBV6-5 to TRBJ1-2, with the identity of the D gene unclear. The sequenced sample consisted of CD4+ T cells sorted from blood. This receptor carries the CDR3 CASSSPWGRDYGYTF. The DNA is as follows: TGTGCCAGCAGTTCTCCCTGGGGAAGAGACTATGGCTACACCTTC.